This T cell receptor beta chain was recovered during a study of shared clonotypes between healthy human individuals. The germline CDR1 and CDR2 sequences are GTSNPN and SVGIG (reference sequence). CDR3 length equals 12 residues. V was trimmed by 5 bases and J by 4 bases, leaving 9 bases between them. Turning to this clone: As yet, its antigen is unknown.

Study-level points and caveats: The researchers took only blood, and tissue repertoires probably look different. Against clonotypes common to all four donors, non-shared ones had lower generation probabilities. In general, naive subsets displayed greater estimated richness than memory subsets did. Rarefaction showed sorted-subset sequencing was incomplete despite large depth.

Here immunoSEQ multiplex PCR was the method, and the copy in TCRdb shows in-frame clones only, minus some. Among roughly 2,500,000 clones, 93% were seen once, and the ten largest hold 0.36%. Material for sequencing was naive CD4+ T cells from PBMCs. Regarding subset: CD45RA+ positively selected. This chain uses TRBV30 with TRBJ1-3, with D possibly matching TRBD1 (6 bases). This receptor was taken from a man younger than 35 in good health. Some clones in this sample may be carry-over from other donors' samples. For the CDR3, the DNA is TGTGCCTGGGGGGGCGCGGGAAACACCATATATTTT. Its protein is CAWGGAGNTIYF.